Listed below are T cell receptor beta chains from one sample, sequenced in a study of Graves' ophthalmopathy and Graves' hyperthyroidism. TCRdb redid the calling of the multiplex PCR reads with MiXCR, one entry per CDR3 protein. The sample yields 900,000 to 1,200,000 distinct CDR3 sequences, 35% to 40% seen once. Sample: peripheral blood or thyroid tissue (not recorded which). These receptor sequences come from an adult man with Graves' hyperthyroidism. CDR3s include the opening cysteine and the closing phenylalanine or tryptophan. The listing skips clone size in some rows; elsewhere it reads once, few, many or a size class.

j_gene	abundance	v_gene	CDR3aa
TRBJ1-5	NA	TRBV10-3	CATSDGQGGNQPQHF
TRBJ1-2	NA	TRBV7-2	CASSLQAGGYGYTF
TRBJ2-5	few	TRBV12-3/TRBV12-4	CASSPRDRVGETQYF
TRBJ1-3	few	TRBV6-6	CASITDRESGNTIYF
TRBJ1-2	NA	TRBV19	CASRLTGVQVSGYTF
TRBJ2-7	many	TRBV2	CASSEIEVSEQYF
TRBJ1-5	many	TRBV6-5	CASSYRSRDQPQHF
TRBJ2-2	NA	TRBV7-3	CATSSGSNTGELFF
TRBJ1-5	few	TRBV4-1	CASSQVGQHKFVSQHF
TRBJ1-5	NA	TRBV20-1	CSADRGRSGYQPQHF
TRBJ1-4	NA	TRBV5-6	CASSLSPGTGDEKLFF
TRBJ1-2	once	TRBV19	CASRTRDTANYGYTF
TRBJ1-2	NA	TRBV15	CATSRGDTNYGYTF
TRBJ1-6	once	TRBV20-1	CSARELQGYSNQPLHF
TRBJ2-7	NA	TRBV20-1	CSGEGVNAYEQYF
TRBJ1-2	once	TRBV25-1	CASGMDRDYGYTF
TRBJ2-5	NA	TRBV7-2	CASSVHDETQYF
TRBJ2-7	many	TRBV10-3	CAISEDETSGAYEQYF
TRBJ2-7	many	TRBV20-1	CSARDQGYYEQYF
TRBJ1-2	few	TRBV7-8	CASSQSESDGYTF
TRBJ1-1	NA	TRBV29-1	CSVGEAFF
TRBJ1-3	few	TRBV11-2	CASRRGRVPSGNTIYF
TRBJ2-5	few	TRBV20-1	CSAREGPVEETQYF
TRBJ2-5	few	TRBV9	CAPRLDIGETQYF
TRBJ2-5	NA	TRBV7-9	CASSPIQAQYF
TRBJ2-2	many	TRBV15	CATSRDAGRGELFF
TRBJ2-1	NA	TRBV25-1	CASKSDRGRDNEQFF
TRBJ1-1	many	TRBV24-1	CATSATGMGNTEAFF
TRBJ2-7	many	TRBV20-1	CSASPRDRVSYEQYF
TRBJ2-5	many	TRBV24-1	CATSDPGQGQETQYF
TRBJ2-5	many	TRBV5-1	CASSVDIQETQYF
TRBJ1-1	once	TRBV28	CASSRLGTRGNAFF
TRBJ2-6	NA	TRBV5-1	CASSDDRAGANVLTF
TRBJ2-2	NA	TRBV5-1	CTSSLRGYTGELFF
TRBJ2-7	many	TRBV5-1	CASSLGGTRQYEQYF
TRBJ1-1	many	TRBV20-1	CSARGQGAEAFF
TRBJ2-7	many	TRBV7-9	CASSWDVYEQYF
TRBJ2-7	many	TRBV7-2	CASRGGVSDAYEQYF
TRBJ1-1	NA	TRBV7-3	CASRPLGLNTEAFF
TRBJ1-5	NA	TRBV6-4	CASSLWGLSNQPQHF
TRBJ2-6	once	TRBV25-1	CASSERVGRAGGNVLTF
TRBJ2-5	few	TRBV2	CASSQGLRGETQYF
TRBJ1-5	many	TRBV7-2	CASSLVAGQANQPQHF
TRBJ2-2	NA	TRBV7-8	CASSLEGGTTGELFF
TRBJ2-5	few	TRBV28	CASISGGVQETQYF
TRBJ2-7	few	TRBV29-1	CSVGGKSGTHSYEQYF
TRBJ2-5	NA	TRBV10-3	CSARDPSGAETQYF
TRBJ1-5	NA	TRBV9	CASSQQGGGSVQPQHF
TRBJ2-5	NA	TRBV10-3	CAISRQGGIQETQYF
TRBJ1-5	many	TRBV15	CATSRILQGPGQPQHF
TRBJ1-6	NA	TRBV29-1	CRDPTGGSSPLHF
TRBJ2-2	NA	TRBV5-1	CASSWMTSGMNTGELFF
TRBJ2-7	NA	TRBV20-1	CSARIGSGNRAYEQYF
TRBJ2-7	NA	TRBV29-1	CSVESLQESGTSGRHSYEQYF
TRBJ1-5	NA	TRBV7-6	CASSLVSFWGTGGSQPQHF